Reported below is one T cell receptor (beta chain). Its matching antigen is unknown. The sample originates from a study of response to subunit inactivated influenza vaccine. Study conclusions and caveats: There was a suggestion from the authors that each seasonal influenza vaccination recruits few new T cells.

TCRdb analysed the RT-PCR reads with MiXCR anew, one entry per CDR3 protein. The profile shows roughly 700,000 distinct CDR3 sequences, approximately 15% of them singletons. The junction had 8 bases not matched to a gene; V was cut back by 2 bases and J by 4 bases. The CDR3 totals 17 residues. Germline-derived CDR1 and CDR2 are LGHNA and YSLEER. This receptor was identified in a man in his fifties or sixties who received an inactivated influenza vaccine. This chain joins TRBV4-3 and TRBJ2-7, with 13 bases that match TRBD2. The input for sequencing was PBMCs from blood, taken around two weeks before vaccination. CDR3 sequence reads: CASSQSLLAGGGYEQYF. The DNA of the CDR3 is TGCGCCAGCAGCCAATCTCTACTAGCGGGGGGGGGTTACGAGCAGTACTTC.